This T cell receptor beta chain was obtained from a study of blood T cell repertoires in COVID-19. About the study: Italy, Spain and the United States were the sources of the convalescent and acute COVID-19 samples. T cells, B-cell-depleted T cells, or PBMCs supplied cDNA or gDNA.

V shed 10 bases, J shed 0 bases, and the junction held 4 bases outside the gene matches. Germline CDR1 and CDR2: LNHDA and SQIVND (reference sequence). There are 13 residues in the CDR3. Clones were read by immunoSEQ multiplex PCR, and TCRdb kept only the in-frame ones, dropping some. Of 30,000 to 45,000 clones in the sample, roughly 86% were seen once. The origin of this receptor is a human donor in a cohort sampled during active COVID-19. V is TRBV19 and J is TRBJ1-2; 8 bases are shared with TRBD1. Specimen: peripheral blood. CDR3 coding DNA: TGTGCCACCGGACAGGGTACTAACTATGGCTACACCTTC. Encoded protein: CATGQGTNYGYTF.